Shown below are 10 T cell receptor beta chains from a single sample sequenced in a study of cytomegalovirus exposure and HLA in healthy donors. The study ran its PCR with 60 Vbeta and 13 Jbeta primers. Assay: immunoSEQ multiplex PCR; the TCRdb copy retains only in-frame clones and omits some. There are 70,000 to 100,000 clones in the sample; about 80% occur only once, and 23% lies in the top ten. Sequences were obtained from PBMCs. These receptors were collected from a woman between 45 and 65 years old in good health and CMV-seropositive.

This clone has only a few counts. V is TRBV7-9 and J is TRBJ1-1, with D perhaps TRBD1 (5 bases). Trimming shortened V by 3 bases and J by 0 bases, and 8 bases separated the two germline ends. Germline V lookup: CDR1 SEHNR, CDR2 FQNEAQ (reference sequence). The CDR3 is made up of 14 amino acids. CDR3 DNA: TGTGCCAGCAGCTTGACAGCCTTGAACACTGAAGCTTTCTTT. Translating it yields CASSLTALNTEAFF.

This clone turned up a few times. V is TRBV18 and J is TRBJ1-1, with 8 bases fitting TRBD1. The CDR3 length is 14 residues. Trimming removed 6 bases from V and 4 bases from J; junction bases left unmatched: 7. Germline V gene data show CDR1 as KGHSH and CDR2 as LQKENI. The CDR3 region has the DNA TGTGCCAGCTCCCCGTCGGACAGGGTCACTGAAGCTTTCTTT. Translated, it gives CASSPSDRVTEAFF.

To note about this clone: The germline gene is not matched at one end of the junction; a read error may be the cause. Additional DNA sequences in this sample encode the identical CDR3. This chain links TRBV5-6 with TRBJ1-2, with TRBD1 matching over 9 bases. In germline, CDR1 is SGHDT, CDR2 YYEEEE. The CDR3 has 14 residues. CDR3 in DNA: TGCGCCAGCAGCTCGACAGGGGGTTACTATGGCTACACCTTC. This sequence encodes CASSSTGGYYGYTF.

The chain couples TRBV5-4 to TRBJ2-5, with TRBD1 identical over 7 bases. With 7 bases clipped from V and 5 bases from J, the junction kept 11 bases outside the gene matches. This CDR3 contains 14 residues. Germline V lookup: CDR1 SGHNT, CDR2 YYREEE (reference sequence). The CDR3 region has the DNA TGTGCCAGCGGCAAAGGGGGCGCGATGGAGACCCAGTACTTC. This sequence encodes CASGKGGAMETQYF.

V is TRBV7-6 and J is TRBJ2-6; tentatively, D is TRBD2 (6 bases). Trimming left V 5 bases short and J 4 bases short, with 24 bases between. The CDR3 totals 19 residues. Germline CDR1 is SGHVS and CDR2 is FNYEAQ. The CDR3 is CASSPSNWRVPSGANVLTF. The CDR3, as DNA: TGTGCCAGCAGCCCTTCGAATTGGAGGGTTCCTTCGGGGGCCAACGTCCTGACTTTC.

The chain has TRBV19 and TRBJ2-1, with D perhaps TRBD2 (5 bases). The length of the CDR3 is 14 residues. Germline-derived CDR1 and CDR2 are LNHDA and SQIVND (reference sequence). V was shortened by 10 bases and J by 5 bases, with 18 bases between the two germline ends. The CDR3 region is CATQRGRPNNEQFF. For the CDR3, the DNA is TGTGCCACCCAACGGGGTAGGCCAAACAATGAGCAGTTCTTC.

The J gene is TRBJ2-1, the V gene TRBV11-3, with 8 bases fitting TRBD2. The V segment lost 0 bases and the J segment 6 bases; nucleotides outside the gene matches: 7. Germline V CDR1 and CDR2: SGHNT, YENEEA. CDR3 size: 16 residues. This CDR3 reads CASSLDGQREPNEQFF. DNA for the CDR3: TGTGCCAGCAGCTTAGATGGGCAGCGGGAGCCCAATGAGCAGTTCTTC.

Comments on this clone: Germline is not matched at one junction end, which may reflect a read error. The rearrangement links TRBV5-1 to TRBJ2-3, with TRBD2 matching over 10 bases. Germline CDR1 SGHRS, CDR2 YFSETQ. There are 15 residues in the CDR3. CDR3 in DNA: TGCACCAGCAGCCCTAGCGGGGGCCCCACAGATACGCAGTATTTT. It is translated as CTSSPSGGPTDTQYF.

The chain combines TRBV5-4 with TRBJ2-7, with 9 bases fitting TRBD1. Germline CDR1 reads SGHNT; CDR2 reads YYREEE (reference sequence). The CDR3 has 15 amino acids. V lost 0 bases to trimming and J lost 3 bases; unmatched junction nucleotides: 4. CDR3 loop: CASSLGGQGNYEQYF. In DNA form, the CDR3 reads TGTGCCAGCAGCTTGGGGGGACAGGGAAACTACGAGCAGTACTTC.

The chain links TRBV6-5 to TRBJ1-2; no definite D call. The germline CDR1 and CDR2 sequences are MNHEY and SVGAGI. This CDR3 spans 13 amino acids. Trimming removed 5 bases at V and 3 bases at J, with 10 bases between. In DNA, the CDR3 is TGTGCCAGCAGTCCCCTAGGCCACTATGGCTACACCTTC. It codes for CASSPLGHYGYTF.